This TCR beta chain was sequenced during a study of radiotherapy plus CTLA-4 blockade in lung cancer. The CDR3 is 13 residues long. In germline, CDR1 is SGHRS, CDR2 YFSETQ. The germline V and J ends were trimmed by 7 bases and 2 bases, with 11 bases remaining between them. Sequenced by immunoSEQ multiplex PCR; TCRdb stores in-frame clones only, minus some. The sample has roughly 59,000 clones; about 72% are singletons. This TCR derives from a human donor with non-small cell lung cancer whose response to radiotherapy plus ipilimumab could not be evaluated. This chain uses TRBV5-1 with TRBJ2-3; D is possibly TRBD1 (5 bases). The sequencing used peripheral blood, collected from a patient treated with radiotherapy plus ipilimumab. CDR3 DNA sequence: TGCGCCAGCGGAACAGGAGACACAGATACGCAGTATTTT. Protein product: CASGTGDTDTQYF.